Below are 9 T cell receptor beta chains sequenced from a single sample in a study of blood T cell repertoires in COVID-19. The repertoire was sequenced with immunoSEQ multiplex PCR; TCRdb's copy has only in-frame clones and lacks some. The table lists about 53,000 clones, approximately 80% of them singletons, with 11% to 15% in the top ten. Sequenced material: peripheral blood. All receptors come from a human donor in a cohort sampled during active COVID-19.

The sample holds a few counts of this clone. CDR3 nucleotide sequence: TGTGCCAGCAGCCATTCGACAGGGAAGGGCGCTGAAGCTTTCTTT. Translated, it gives CASSHSTGKGAEAFF. This chain uses TRBV7-6 with TRBJ1-1; TRBD1 aligns across 7 bases. Trimming at V came to 5 bases and at J to 6 bases, leaving 12 bases not matched to a gene. CDR1 and CDR2 (germline): SGHVS, FNYEAQ. This CDR3 is built from 15 residues.

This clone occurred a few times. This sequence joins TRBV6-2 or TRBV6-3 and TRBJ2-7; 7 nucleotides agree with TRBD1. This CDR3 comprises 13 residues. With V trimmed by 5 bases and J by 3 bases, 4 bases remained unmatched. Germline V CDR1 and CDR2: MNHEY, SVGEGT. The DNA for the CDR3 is TGTGCCAGCAGTCAGAACAGGGGCTACGAGCAGTACTTC. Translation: CASSQNRGYEQYF.

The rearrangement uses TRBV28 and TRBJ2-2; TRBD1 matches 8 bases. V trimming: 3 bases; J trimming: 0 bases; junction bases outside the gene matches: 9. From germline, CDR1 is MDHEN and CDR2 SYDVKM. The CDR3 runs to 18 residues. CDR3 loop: CASSFWTGRRSNTGELFF. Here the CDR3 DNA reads TGTGCCAGCAGTTTTTGGACAGGGAGGCGTTCGAACACCGGGGAGCTGTTTTTT.

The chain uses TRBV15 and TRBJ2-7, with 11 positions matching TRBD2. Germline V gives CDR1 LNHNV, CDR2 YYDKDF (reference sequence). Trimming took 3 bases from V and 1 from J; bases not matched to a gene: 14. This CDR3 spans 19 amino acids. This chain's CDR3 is CATSSTPWDVAGGSYEQYF. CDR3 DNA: TGTGCCACCAGCAGCACCCCTTGGGATGTAGCGGGGGGGTCCTACGAGCAGTACTTC.

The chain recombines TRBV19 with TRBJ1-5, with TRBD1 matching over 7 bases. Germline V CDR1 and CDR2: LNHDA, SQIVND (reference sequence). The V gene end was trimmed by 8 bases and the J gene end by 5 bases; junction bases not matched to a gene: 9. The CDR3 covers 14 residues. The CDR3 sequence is CASENRGWDQPQHF. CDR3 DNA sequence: TGTGCCAGTGAGAACAGGGGCTGGGATCAGCCCCAGCATTTT.

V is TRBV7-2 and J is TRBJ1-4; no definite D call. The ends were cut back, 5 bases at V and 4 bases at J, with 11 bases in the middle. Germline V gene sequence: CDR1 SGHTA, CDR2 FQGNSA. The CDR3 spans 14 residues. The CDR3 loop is CASSRGSGNEKLFF. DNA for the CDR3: TGTGCCAGCAGCCGTGGGTCGGGTAATGAAAAACTGTTTTTT.

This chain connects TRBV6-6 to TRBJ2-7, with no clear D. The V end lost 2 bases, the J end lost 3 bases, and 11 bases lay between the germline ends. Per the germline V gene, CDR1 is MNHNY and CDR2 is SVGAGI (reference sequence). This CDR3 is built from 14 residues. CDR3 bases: TGTGCCAGCAGTTACCCAGAGACATACTACGAGCAGTACTTC. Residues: CASSYPETYYEQYF.

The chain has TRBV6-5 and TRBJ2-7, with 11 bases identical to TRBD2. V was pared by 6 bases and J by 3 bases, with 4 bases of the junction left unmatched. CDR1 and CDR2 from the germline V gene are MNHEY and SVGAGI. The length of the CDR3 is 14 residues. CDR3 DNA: TGTGCCAGCAGACTAGCGGGAGTAATCTACGAGCAGTACTTC. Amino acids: CASRLAGVIYEQYF.

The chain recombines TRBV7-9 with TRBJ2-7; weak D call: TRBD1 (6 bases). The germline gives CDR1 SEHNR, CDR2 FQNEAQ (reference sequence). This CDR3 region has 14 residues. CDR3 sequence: CASGGPGQHSEQYF. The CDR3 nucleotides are TGTGCTTCCGGCGGGCCCGGACAGCATTCCGAGCAGTACTTC.